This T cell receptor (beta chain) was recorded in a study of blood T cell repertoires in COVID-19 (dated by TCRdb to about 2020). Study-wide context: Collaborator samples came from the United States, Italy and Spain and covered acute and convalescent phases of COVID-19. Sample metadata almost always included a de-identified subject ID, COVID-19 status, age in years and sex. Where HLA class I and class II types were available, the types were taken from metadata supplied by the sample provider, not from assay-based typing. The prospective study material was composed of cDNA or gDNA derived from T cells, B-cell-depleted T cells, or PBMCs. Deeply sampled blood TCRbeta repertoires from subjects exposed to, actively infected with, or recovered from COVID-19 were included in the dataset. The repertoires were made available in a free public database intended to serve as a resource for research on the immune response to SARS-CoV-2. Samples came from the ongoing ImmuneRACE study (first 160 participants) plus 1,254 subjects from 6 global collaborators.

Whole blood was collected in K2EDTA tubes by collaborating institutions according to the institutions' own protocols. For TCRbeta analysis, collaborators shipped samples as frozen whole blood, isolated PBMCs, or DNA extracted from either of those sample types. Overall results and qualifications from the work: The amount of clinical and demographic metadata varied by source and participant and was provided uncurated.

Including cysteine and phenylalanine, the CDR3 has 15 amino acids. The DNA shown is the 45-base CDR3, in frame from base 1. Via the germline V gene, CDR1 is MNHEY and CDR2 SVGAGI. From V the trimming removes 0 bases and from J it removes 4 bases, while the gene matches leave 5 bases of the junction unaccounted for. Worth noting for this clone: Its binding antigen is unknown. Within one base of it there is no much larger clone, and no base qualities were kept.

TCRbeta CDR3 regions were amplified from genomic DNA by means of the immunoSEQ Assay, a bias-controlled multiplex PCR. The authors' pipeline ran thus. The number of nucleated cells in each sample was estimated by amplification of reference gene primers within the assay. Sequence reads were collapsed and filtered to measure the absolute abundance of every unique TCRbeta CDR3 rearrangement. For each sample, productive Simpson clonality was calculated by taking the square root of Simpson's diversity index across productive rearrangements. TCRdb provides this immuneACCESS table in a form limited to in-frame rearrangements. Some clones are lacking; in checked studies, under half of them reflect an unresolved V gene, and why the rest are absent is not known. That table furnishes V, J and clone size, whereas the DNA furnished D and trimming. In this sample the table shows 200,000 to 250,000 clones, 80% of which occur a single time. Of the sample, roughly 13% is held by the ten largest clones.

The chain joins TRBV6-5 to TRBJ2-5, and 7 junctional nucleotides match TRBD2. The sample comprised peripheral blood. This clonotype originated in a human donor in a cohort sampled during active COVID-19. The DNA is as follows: TGTGCCAGCAGTTACTCGAGTGGGGGGGGAGAGACCCAGTACTTC. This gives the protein CASSYSSGGGETQYF.